The T cell receptor (beta chain) under discussion was sequenced for a study of shared clonotypes between healthy human individuals. This table comes from immunoSEQ multiplex PCR, and its TCRdb copy is limited to in-frame clones, with some not included. The table lists 850,000 to 1,100,000 clones, 77% of them singletons. Germline V CDR1 and CDR2: SGHAT, FQNNGV. CDR3 size: 19 residues. V shed 5 bases, J shed 1 base, and the junction held 14 bases outside the gene matches. The sequence was collected from a man between 18 and 29 years old in good health. Some clones in this sample may be carry-over from other donors' samples. Sequencing input: memory CD4+ T cells from PBMCs. Subset given: CD45RA-negative fraction. V gene TRBV11-2 combines with J gene TRBJ2-3, with TRBD2 identical over 11 bases. The CDR3 sequence: CASSPLGLAGGRGTDTQYF. The CDR3 DNA sequence: TGTGCCAGCAGCCCCCTGGGGCTAGCGGGAGGTCGGGGCACAGATACGCAGTATTTT.